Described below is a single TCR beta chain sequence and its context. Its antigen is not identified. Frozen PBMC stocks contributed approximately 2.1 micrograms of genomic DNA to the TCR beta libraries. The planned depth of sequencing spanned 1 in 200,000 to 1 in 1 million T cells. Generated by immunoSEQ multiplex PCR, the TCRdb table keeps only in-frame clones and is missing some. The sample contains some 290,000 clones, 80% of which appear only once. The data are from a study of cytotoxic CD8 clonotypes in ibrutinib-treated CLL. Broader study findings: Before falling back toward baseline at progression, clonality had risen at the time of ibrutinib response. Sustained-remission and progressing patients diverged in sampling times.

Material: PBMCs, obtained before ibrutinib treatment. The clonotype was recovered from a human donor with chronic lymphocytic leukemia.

In DNA, the CDR3 is TGCGCCAGCAGTGAATTCCCCCGGAATGAGCAGTTCTTC. Protein: CASSEFPRNEQFF. The chain is built from TRBV10-2 and TRBJ2-1; no clear D gene. The CDR3 totals 13 residues. CDR1 WSHSY and CDR2 SAAADI come from the germline V gene. With 3 bases removed from V and 7 bases from J, the gap between germline ends came to 10 bases.